The 4 T cell receptor beta chains below all came from one sample that was sequenced in a study of T-cell reconstitution after alpha-beta-depleted transplantation in children. The TCRbeta library was prepared with unique molecular identifiers. TCRdb independently ran MiXCR on the PCR reads; one entry per CDR3 protein. The table lists hundreds of thousands of distinct CDR3 sequences, around 12% of them singletons. Here the sequenced sample was PBMCs, taken before TCRalphabeta/CD19-depleted stem cell transplant. The receptor source for this set is a girl aged 2-10 years with congenital amegakaryocytic thrombocytopenia, due to receive a stem cell transplant.

A few counts support this clonotype. J is TRBJ2-7 and V is TRBV3-1; D unresolved. The CDR3 has 15 amino acids. The V gene's germline CDR1 is LGHDT and CDR2 YNNKEL (reference sequence). V was trimmed by 4 bases and J by 0 bases, leaving 13 bases between them. The CDR3, as DNA: TGTGCCAGCAGCCTCCCGGAAGGGCGCTCCTACGAGCAGTACTTC. It is translated as CASSLPEGRSYEQYF.

The rearrangement uses TRBV20-1 and TRBJ2-3, with TRBD2 matching over 7 bases. The germline V gene has CDR1 DFQATT and CDR2 SNEGSKA (reference sequence). This CDR3 region has 16 residues. V was pared by 0 bases and J by 1 base, with 7 bases of the junction left unmatched. The CDR3 DNA follows: TGCAGTGCTAGAGATTGGGGAGGGCAGGGCACAGATACGCAGTATTTT. It specifies CSARDWGGQGTDTQYF.

This clonotype was found a few times. The genes are TRBV5-1 and TRBJ2-6, with D hard to call. Germline V gives CDR1 SGHRS, CDR2 YFSETQ. V gave up 0 bases and J gave up 0 bases, with 10 bases separating them. The CDR3 consists of 17 residues. The CDR3 here is CASSLEGQISGANVLTF. CDR3 nucleotides: TGCGCCAGCAGCTTGGAGGGCCAAATCTCTGGGGCCAACGTCCTGACTTTC.

This clonotype was recorded many times. V gene TRBV6-2 or TRBV6-3 combines with J gene TRBJ2-7; no definite D call. There are 14 residues in the CDR3. Germline CDR1 and CDR2: MNHEY and SVGEGT. V gave up 5 bases and J gave up 1 base, with 12 bases separating them. CDR3 sequence reads: CASSDQGLSYEQYF. The CDR3 coding sequence is TGTGCCAGCAGTGACCAAGGGTTATCCTACGAGCAGTACTTC.